The clone carrying this T cell receptor (beta chain) was counted only a few times. What it binds is unknown. This sample is drawn from a study of breast tumors, draining lymph nodes, adjacent tissues. TCRdb itself ran the multiplex PCR reads through MiXCR, one entry per CDR3 protein. The table has about 130,000 distinct CDR3 sequences, about 20% seen once. General study results and limits: Tumors had less TCR diversity than lymph nodes, more than nontumor tissue. Compared with basal-like, luminal-like tumors shared significantly more repertoire with nontumor tissue.

The CDR3 is made up of 13 amino acids. V was cut by 6 bases and J by 6 bases, with 11 bases left in between. The germline gives CDR1 LNHDA, CDR2 SQIVND (reference sequence). Breast cancer patients provided tissue from their axillary draining lymph nodes. The chain joins TRBV19 to TRBJ2-2; TRBD1 is a possible D gene (5 bases). The receptor comes from a female donor with breast cancer. Some clones in this sample may be carry-over from other donors' samples. The specimen was axillary lymph node tissue. The CDR3 DNA follows: TGTGCCAGTAGCCAGGGTCTCGCCGGGGAGCTGTTTTTT. The encoded protein is CASSQGLAGELFF.